What follows are 26 T cell receptor beta chains derived from one specimen sequenced in a study of blood T cell repertoires in COVID-19. Generated by immunoSEQ multiplex PCR, the TCRdb table keeps only in-frame clones and is missing some. The table lists roughly 570,000 clones, 85% to 90% of them singletons. The material sequenced was peripheral blood. These receptors all come from a woman in her forties or fifties with COVID-19, enrolled during active disease.

V is TRBV10-3 and J is TRBJ1-5, with TRBD1 as a possible D gene (5 bases). The CDR3 consists of 15 residues. V was trimmed by 6 bases and J by 5 bases, leaving 17 bases between them. Germline lookup yields CDR1 ENHRY and CDR2 SYGVKD. The CDR3 region has the DNA TGTGCCATCAGCCCCGGGGGAGGTTACTATCAGCCCCAGCATTTT. Its protein product is CAISPGGGYYQPQHF.

The chain employs TRBV6-5 and TRBJ2-5; TRBD1 aligns across 7 bases. Germline lookup yields CDR1 MNHEY and CDR2 SVGAGI. This CDR3 comprises 15 residues. With V trimmed by 3 bases and J by 5 bases, 9 bases remained unmatched. CDR3 in DNA: TGTGCCAGCAGTTATTCGCAGGGGGTCGGGGAGACCCAGTACTTC. As protein: CASSYSQGVGETQYF.

This rearrangement joins TRBV13 to TRBJ2-7, with D perhaps TRBD1 (6 bases). V was cut by 1 base and J by 2 bases, with 9 bases left in between. The germline V gene encodes CDR1 PRHDT and CDR2 FYEKMQ (reference sequence). The CDR3 runs 14 residues. In nucleotides, the CDR3 is TGTGCCAGCAGCTTAGTGGACAGTCCCTACGAGCAGTACTTC. It encodes CASSLVDSPYEQYF. The whole variable domain, remainder taken from reference TRBV13 and TRBJ2-7, is AAGVIQSPRHLIKEKRETATLKCYPIPRHDTVYWYQQGPGQDPQFLISFYEKMQSDKGSIPDRFSAQQFSDYHSELNMSSLELGDSALYFCASSLVDSPYEQYFGPGTRLTVT.

The rearrangement uses TRBV11-2 and TRBJ1-5; unclear D gene. V dropped 1 base and J dropped 5 bases, with 9 bases sitting between them. Per germline, CDR1 SGHAT and CDR2 FQNNGV. CDR3 length: 14 residues. This CDR3 reads CASSLVAGDQPQHF. As DNA, the CDR3 is TGTGCCAGCAGCTTAGTTGCTGGAGATCAGCCCCAGCATTTT.

This chain links TRBV19 with TRBJ2-7; D is ambiguous. This CDR3 spans 14 amino acids. The V gene lost 8 bases and the J gene lost 2 bases, with 16 bases spanning the gap. Germline assignment: CDR1 LNHDA and CDR2 SQIVND (reference sequence). CDR3 loop: CASSSALEAYEQYF. The CDR3 DNA reads TGTGCCAGTTCCTCGGCGCTTGAGGCCTACGAGCAGTACTTC.

The rearrangement links TRBV11-1 to TRBJ1-1; the match to TRBD1 covers 10 bases. This CDR3 contains 16 residues. Germline assignment: CDR1 SGHAT and CDR2 FQDESV (reference sequence). Trimming removed 2 bases from V and 4 bases from J; junction bases left unmatched: 7. Here the CDR3 reads CASSLRLGQGGTEAFF. In DNA, the CDR3 is TGTGCCAGCAGCTTACGGCTAGGACAGGGGGGCACTGAAGCTTTCTTT.

This sequence joins TRBV5-1 and TRBJ2-2; 12 nucleotides line up with TRBD1. CDR1 and CDR2 (germline): SGHRS, YFSETQ. V lost 7 bases to trimming and J lost 3 bases; unmatched junction nucleotides: 4. The CDR3 contains 15 residues. The DNA for the CDR3 is TGCGCCAGCCACGGGACAGGGGGCGACACCGGGGAGCTGTTTTTT. Residues: CASHGTGGDTGELFF.

The V call is TRBV6-6, the J call TRBJ1-2, with a possible D match to TRBD1 (5 bases). Germline CDR1 is MNHNY and CDR2 is SVGAGI (reference sequence). V was cut by 5 bases and J by 3 bases, with 13 bases left in between. This CDR3 region has 14 residues. CDR3 DNA sequence: TGTGCCAGCAGTAACCCCGGAGGGGACTATGGCTACACCTTC. It yields the protein CASSNPGGDYGYTF.

This chain connects TRBV5-6 to TRBJ1-3; D unresolved. Trimming removed 6 bases at V and 4 bases at J, with 11 bases between. This CDR3 comprises 13 residues. Looked up from germline, CDR1 is SGHDT and CDR2 is YYEEEE. CDR3 region: CASMQVSGNTIYF. CDR3 in DNA: TGTGCCAGCATGCAGGTCTCCGGAAACACCATATATTTT.

The chain combines TRBV27 with TRBJ2-5; TRBD2 matches 11 bases. Germline CDR1 is MNHEY and CDR2 is SMNVEV (reference sequence). V was clipped by 5 bases and J by 3 bases; unmatched bases: 11. The length of the CDR3 is 17 residues. The CDR3 spells CASSARAASGGKETQYF. CDR3 bases: TGTGCCAGCAGTGCCCGGGCGGCTAGCGGGGGGAAAGAGACCCAGTACTTC.

The chain couples TRBV11-2 to TRBJ2-2; 8 bases line up with TRBD2. The CDR3 has 16 residues. V shed 6 bases, J shed 5 bases, and the junction held 11 bases outside the gene matches. Looked up from germline, CDR1 is SGHAT and CDR2 is FQNNGV. CDR3 nucleotides: TGTGCCAGCAGATCCAGCGGTCTAGCGGGTACCGGGGAGCTGTTTTTT. It specifies CASRSSGLAGTGELFF.

This sequence joins TRBV12-3 or TRBV12-4 and TRBJ2-1, with D hard to call. There are 11 residues in the CDR3. Trimming took 10 bases from V and 6 from J, leaving 10 bases between them. The CDR3 protein is CATSNGNEQFF. CDR3 in DNA: TGTGCCACCTCGAACGGCAATGAGCAGTTCTTC.

The chain carries TRBV29-1 and TRBJ1-1; D call uncertain. Germline loops: CDR1 SQVTM, CDR2 ANQGSEA. CDR3 size: 13 residues. Trimming took 3 bases from V and 0 from J, leaving 8 bases between them. The CDR3 coding sequence is TGCAGCGTTGAGAGTCGGTTGAACACTGAAGCTTTCTTT. Residues: CSVESRLNTEAFF.

The CDR3 protein is CASSSLAGPYNEQFF. CDR3 nucleotide sequence: TGTGCCAGCAGCTCCCTAGCGGGGCCCTACAATGAGCAGTTCTTC. The rearrangement joins TRBV7-6 to TRBJ2-1, with 9 bases that match TRBD2. V was pared by 4 bases and J by 2 bases, with 3 bases of the junction left unmatched. There are 15 residues in the CDR3. Per the germline V gene, CDR1 is SGHVS and CDR2 is FNYEAQ. Based on the CDR3 plus reference TRBV7-6 and TRBJ2-1, the full variable domain is GAGVSQSPRYKVTKRGQDVALRCDPISGHVSLYWYRQALGQGPEFLTYFNYEAQQDKSGLPNDRFSAERPEGSISTLTIQRTEQRDSAMYRCASSSLAGPYNEQFFGPGTRLTVL.

This sequence joins TRBV18 and TRBJ2-7; 9 bases align to TRBD1. The germline V gene encodes CDR1 KGHSH and CDR2 LQKENI. The CDR3 has 14 amino acids. The J segment lost 7 bases and the V segment lost 3 bases, leaving 7 bases of the junction unmatched. CDR3 DNA: TGTGCCAGCTCACCTAGGGGACAGGGTTTAGAGCAGTACTTC. Translated: CASSPRGQGLEQYF.

In this sample, this clone turned up a few times. The CDR3 DNA sequence: TGTGCCAGCAGCGACAGGGGAGCAACTAATGAAAAACTGTTTTTT. Translation gives CASSDRGATNEKLFF. The chain carries TRBV6-5 and TRBJ1-4, with 8 bases that match TRBD1. The CDR3 loop spans 15 amino acids. Germline CDR1 MNHEY, CDR2 SVGAGI. Germline trimming cut 6 bases from V and 0 bases from J; bases unmatched to any gene: 3.

V is TRBV2 and J is TRBJ2-3; 9 bases line up with TRBD1. The CDR3 has 15 amino acids. The germline V gene has CDR1 SNHLY and CDR2 FYNNEI. The junction had 8 bases not matched to a gene; V was cut back by 6 bases and J by 4 bases. CDR3 in amino acids: CASRIPGQGSDTQYF. In nucleotides, the CDR3 is TGTGCCAGCAGGATCCCGGGACAGGGCTCAGATACGCAGTATTTT.

This chain links TRBV2 with TRBJ1-2; D gene unclear. Per the germline V gene, CDR1 is SNHLY and CDR2 is FYNNEI. The V end lost 11 bases, the J end lost 4 bases, and 20 bases lay between the germline ends. This CDR3 region has 14 residues. The CDR3 DNA reads TGTGCCGGCAAAAACCAGCCGGCGGGCTATGGCTACACCTTC. It codes for CAGKNQPAGYGYTF.

The chain employs TRBV30 and TRBJ1-3, with a tentative D call TRBD1 (6 bases). V was clipped by 3 bases and J by 6 bases, with 18 bases between them. Germline V gene sequence: CDR1 GTSNPN, CDR2 SVGIG (reference sequence). CDR3 length: 15 residues. CDR3 DNA: TGTGCCTGGAGAGAGGTTCGGGGGGGCGAAAACACCATATATTTT. This codes for CAWREVRGGENTIYF. The whole variable domain, filled in from reference TRBV30 and TRBJ1-3, reads SQTIHQWPATLVQPVGSPLSLECTVEGTSNPNLYWYRQAAGRGLQLLFYSVGIGQISSEVPQNLSASRPQDRQFILSSKKLLLSDSGFYLCAWREVRGGENTIYFGEGSWLTVV.

The chain recombines TRBV7-8 with TRBJ2-7, with D possibly matching TRBD2 (5 bases). This CDR3 spans 13 amino acids. Germline V gene sequence: CDR1 SGHVS, CDR2 FQNEAQ. Trimming removed 6 bases from V and 5 bases from J, with 14 bases in between. The CDR3 sequence is CASSSFTGDEQYF. Here the CDR3 DNA reads TGTGCCAGCAGTTCATTCACCGGGGACGAGCAGTACTTC.

This clone has just a few counts. The chain links TRBV12-5 to TRBJ1-1; 9 bases line up with TRBD1. Per the germline V gene, CDR1 is LGHNT and CDR2 is FRNRAP. V shed 1 base and J 1 base; nucleotides not matched to a gene: 4. The CDR3 spans 16 residues. DNA for the CDR3: TGTGCTAGTGGTTTGGATTTACAGGGGGCGAACACTGAAGCTTTCTTT. This encodes CASGLDLQGANTEAFF.

This clone occurred once. The chain employs TRBV30 and TRBJ1-6; 7 bases are shared with TRBD1. V trimming: 3 bases; J trimming: 8 bases; junction bases outside the gene matches: 10. Germline values: CDR1 GTSNPN, CDR2 SVGIG (reference sequence). The CDR3 loop spans 15 amino acids. The CDR3 bases are TGTGCCTGGAGCCCGACAGGGAATACGGATTCACCCCTCCACTTT. It codes for CAWSPTGNTDSPLHF.

The count of this clone is one. The chain combines TRBV7-3 with TRBJ2-1; 9 nucleotides align to TRBD1. From germline, CDR1 is SGHTA and CDR2 FQGTGA. With 3 bases clipped from V and 7 bases from J, the junction kept 7 bases outside the gene matches. This CDR3 is built from 15 residues. CDR3 region: CASSFTGGERNEQFF. The CDR3 DNA reads TGTGCCAGCAGCTTCACAGGGGGCGAGAGGAATGAGCAGTTCTTC.

This clone was counted ten times or more. The gene calls are TRBV10-3 and TRBJ1-5; 9 nucleotides agree with TRBD1. This CDR3 contains 14 residues. Losses at the gene ends were 6 bases for V and 9 bases for J; bases not matched to a gene: 9. Germline V lookup: CDR1 ENHRY, CDR2 SYGVKD. The CDR3 nucleotides are TGTGCCATCAGCGTCGACAGGGGGGAATCGCCCCAGCATTTT. It codes for CAISVDRGESPQHF.

In DNA form, the CDR3 reads TGTGCCAGCTCGGGCCAGGGGGACACTGAAGCTTTCTTT. Protein: CASSGQGDTEAFF. This chain joins TRBV19 and TRBJ1-1; 7 bases are shared with TRBD1. CDR1 and CDR2 (germline): LNHDA, SQIVND (reference sequence). The CDR3 runs 13 residues. Trimming at V came to 9 bases and at J to 3 bases, leaving 7 bases not matched to a gene.

The chain recombines TRBV19 with TRBJ1-1; 10 nucleotides align to TRBD1. CDR3 length equals 15 residues. Germline assignment: CDR1 LNHDA and CDR2 SQIVND (reference sequence). V trimming: 6 bases; J trimming: 4 bases; junction bases outside the gene matches: 8. In nucleotides, the CDR3 is TGTGCCAGTAGCGGACAGGGGGAGAGGGGCACTGAAGCTTTCTTT. Its translation is CASSGQGERGTEAFF.